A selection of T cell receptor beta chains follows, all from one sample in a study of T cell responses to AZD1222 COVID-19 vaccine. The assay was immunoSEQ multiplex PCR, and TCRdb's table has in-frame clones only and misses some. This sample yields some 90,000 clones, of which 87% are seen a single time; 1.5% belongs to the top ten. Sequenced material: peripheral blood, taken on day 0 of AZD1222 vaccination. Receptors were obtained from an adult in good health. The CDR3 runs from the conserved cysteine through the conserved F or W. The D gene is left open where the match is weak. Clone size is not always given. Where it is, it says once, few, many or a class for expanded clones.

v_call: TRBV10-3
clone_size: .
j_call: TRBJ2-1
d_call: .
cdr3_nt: TGTGCCATCTCGGCCAGCGGGTCTGATGAGCAGTTCTTC
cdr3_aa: CAISASGSDEQFF

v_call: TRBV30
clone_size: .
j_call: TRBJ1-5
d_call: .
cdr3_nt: TGTGCCTGGAGTGTAAGAGGCCCCCATCAGCCCCAGCATTTT
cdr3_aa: CAWSVRGPHQPQHF

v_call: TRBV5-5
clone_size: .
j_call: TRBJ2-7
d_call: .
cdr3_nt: TGTGCCAGCAGCTTGGGACAGCCCAGCTACGAGCAGTACTTC
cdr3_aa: CASSLGQPSYEQYF

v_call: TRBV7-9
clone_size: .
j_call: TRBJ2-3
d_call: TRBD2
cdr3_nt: TGTGCCAGCGGCGGGGGGGCAGATACGCAGTATTTT
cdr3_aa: CASGGGADTQYF

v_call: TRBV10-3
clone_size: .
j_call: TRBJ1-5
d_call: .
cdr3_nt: TGTGCCATCAGTGAGCAAACCGGTCAGCCCCAGCATTTT
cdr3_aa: CAISEQTGQPQHF

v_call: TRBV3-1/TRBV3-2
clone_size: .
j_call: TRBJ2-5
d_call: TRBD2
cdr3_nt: TGTGCCAGCAGCACTAGCGGGACCGAGACCCAGTACTTC
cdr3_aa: CASSTSGTETQYF

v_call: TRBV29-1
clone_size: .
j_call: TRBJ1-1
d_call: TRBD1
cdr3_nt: TGCAGCGTGACAGGGGTTTGGAACACTGAAGCTTTCTTT
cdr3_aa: CSVTGVWNTEAFF

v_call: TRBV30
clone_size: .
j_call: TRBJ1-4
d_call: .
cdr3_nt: TGTGCCTGGAGGGACAGAGGATTCGCAACTAATGAAAAACTGTTTTTT
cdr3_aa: CAWRDRGFATNEKLFF

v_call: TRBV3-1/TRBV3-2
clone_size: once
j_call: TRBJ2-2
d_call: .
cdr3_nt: TGTGCCAGCAGCCAAGTCATGGCGGCCGGGGAGCTGTTTTTT
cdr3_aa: CASSQVMAAGELFF

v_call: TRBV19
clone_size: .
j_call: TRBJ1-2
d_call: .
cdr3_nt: TGTGCCAGTAGTATCCAAGGGACACCTCGCCGTGGCTACACCTTC
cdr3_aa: CASSIQGTPRRGYTF

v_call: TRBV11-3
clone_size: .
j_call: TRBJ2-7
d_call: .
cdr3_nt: TGTGCCAGCAGCTTAAGTTCGGTTGGGGAGCAGTACTTC
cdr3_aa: CASSLSSVGEQYF

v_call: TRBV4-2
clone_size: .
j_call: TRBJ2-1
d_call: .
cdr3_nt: TGTGCCAGCAGCCAAGTAGTACGGGAGTGGTCCTACAATGAGCAGTTCTTC
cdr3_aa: CASSQVVREWSYNEQFF